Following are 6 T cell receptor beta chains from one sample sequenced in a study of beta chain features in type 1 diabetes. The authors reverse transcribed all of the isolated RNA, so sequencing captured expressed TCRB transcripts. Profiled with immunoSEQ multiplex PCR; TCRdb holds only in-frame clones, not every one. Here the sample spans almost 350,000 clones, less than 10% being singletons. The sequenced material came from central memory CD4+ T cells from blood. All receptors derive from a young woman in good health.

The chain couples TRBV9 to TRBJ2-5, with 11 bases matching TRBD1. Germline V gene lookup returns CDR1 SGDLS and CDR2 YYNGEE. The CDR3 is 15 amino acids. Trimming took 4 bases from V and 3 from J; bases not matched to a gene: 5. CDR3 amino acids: CASSRDRGSEETQYF. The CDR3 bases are TGTGCCAGCAGCAGGGACAGGGGGTCAGAAGAGACCCAGTACTTC.

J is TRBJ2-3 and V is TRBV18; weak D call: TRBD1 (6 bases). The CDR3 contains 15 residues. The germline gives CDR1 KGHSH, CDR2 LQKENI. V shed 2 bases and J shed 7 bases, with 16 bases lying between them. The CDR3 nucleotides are TGTGCCAGCTCACCAGCGACAGGAGCACTGAATACGCAGTATTTT. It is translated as CASSPATGALNTQYF. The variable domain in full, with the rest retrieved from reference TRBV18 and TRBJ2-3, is NAGVMQNPRHLVRRRGQEARLRCSPMKGHSHVYWYRQLPEEGLKFMVYLQKENIIDESGMPKERFSAEFPKEGPSILRIQQVVRGDSAAYFCASSPATGALNTQYFGPGTRLTVL.

The CDR3 spells CASSQEQEIGTQYF. In DNA, the CDR3 is TGCGCCAGCAGCCAGGAACAGGAGATTGGGACCCAGTACTTC. The chain links TRBV4-3 to TRBJ2-5; weak D call: TRBD1 (5 bases). V dropped 3 bases and J dropped 7 bases, with 15 bases sitting between them. The CDR3 runs 14 residues. CDR1 is LGHNA and CDR2 is YSLEER in the germline V gene.

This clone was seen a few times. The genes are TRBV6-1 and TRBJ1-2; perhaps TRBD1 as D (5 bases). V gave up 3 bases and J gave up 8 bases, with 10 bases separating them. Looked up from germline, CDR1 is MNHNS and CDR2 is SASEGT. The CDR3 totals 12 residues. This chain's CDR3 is CASSDQGRGYTF. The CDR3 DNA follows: TGTGCCAGCAGTGACCAGGGTCGAGGCTACACCTTC.

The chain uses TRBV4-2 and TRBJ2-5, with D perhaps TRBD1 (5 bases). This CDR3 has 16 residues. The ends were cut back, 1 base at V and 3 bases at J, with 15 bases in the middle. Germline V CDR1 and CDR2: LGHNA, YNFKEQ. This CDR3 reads CASSQGGSRVKETQYF. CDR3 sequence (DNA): TGTGCCAGCAGCCAAGGGGGTAGCAGGGTTAAAGAGACCCAGTACTTC.

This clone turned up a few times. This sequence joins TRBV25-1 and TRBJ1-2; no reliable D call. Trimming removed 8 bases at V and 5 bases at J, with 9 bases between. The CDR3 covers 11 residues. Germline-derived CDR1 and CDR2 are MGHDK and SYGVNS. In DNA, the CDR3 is TGTGCCAGCGCTACAAATTATGGCTACACCTTC. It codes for CASATNYGYTF.